This T cell receptor (beta chain) was sequenced for a study of blood T cells in healthy people across ages (dated by TCRdb to the mid-2010s). Context from the whole study: In model experiments, template switching captured about one uniquely barcoded TCR beta cDNA molecule for every two T cells. Donors of different ages were randomly distributed across sequencing lanes to avoid experimental bias. Using the same blood draw, the study looked at two additional independent replicas of 1 million unique cDNA reads for two donors, one aged 18 to 29 and the other aged 80 or older. Four age groups were formed from the donors: young (average 16 years), middle-aged (approximately 39), aged (62) and long-lived (approximately 80). To track age-related changes in TCR beta repertoire diversity, the study relied on deep sequencing normalized with unique cDNA molecular identifiers. Beyond this particular receptor, the publication reports: Estimates of total diversity based on one million sequenced T cells were regarded as lower bounds and as underestimates. There was a strong correlation between observed TCR beta diversity and the percentage of naive T cells measured by flow cytometry. Compared with the aged group, more naive CD4+ T cells, fewer expanded clones and increased TCR diversity were shown by the long-lived group, suggesting age selection. Conclusive comparison of naive and antigen-experienced compartments was prevented by the profiling of bulk unsorted PBMCs. The CMV infection status of donors was not known, potentially confounding age-related changes in expanded clonotypes. As age increased, observed TCR beta diversity per million T cells dropped in a roughly linear way, and a significant reduction was already evident by age around 41.

This clonotype was seen at least ten times. Its antigen remains undetermined. The input lacks base qualities; no much larger clone sits a single base away. The library was made by 5' RACE. Reads for this sample came from an Illumina HiSeq 2500. The second PCR ran for about 6 to 12 cycles and used a J-beta primer mix along with a sample-barcoded 5' primer. A unique molecular identifier was introduced onto each TCR beta cDNA molecule by a template-switch 5' adaptor carrying 12 random nucleotides. Each sample yielded at least 2.5 million CDR3-containing paired-end reads. First-strand cDNA was synthesized from all RNA with the Mint cDNA synthesis kit, primed by a TRBC-specific oligonucleotide. Following uracil-DNA glycosylase treatment, a first 18-cycle PCR with universal primers M1SS and BC2_uni_R was performed on all cDNA. The authors' analysis ran thus. Each sample was normalized by randomly selecting 1 million high-quality reads, each carrying a distinct molecular identifier. Instead of being binned into consensus sequences, reads with shared molecular identifiers were discarded. MiTCR, set to a Q25 quality threshold and the strictest error-elimination algorithm, was used for CDR3 identification, clonotype clustering and error correction. Lower-bound total TCR beta diversity was estimated with a nonparametric unseen species model using Euler transformation. TCRdb reworked the public reads: Q25 trimming with fastp, MiXCR clone assembly, productive beta chains retained. Rows matching on CDR3 protein sequence are summarized as one entry with the most common DNA and genes. TCRdb's processing, not the authors', yielded these V and J calls. This sample is represented by about 1.7 million distinct CDR3 sequences; about 28% of them were singletons. Clones ranked in the top ten supply roughly 8.2% of the sample.

The CDR3 runs 15 amino acids, cysteine and phenylalanine included. Only the CDR3 part of the read is kept: 45 bases, read in frame from the first base. The germline V gene supplies CDR1 SGHTA and CDR2 FQGNSA. Ends trimmed: V by 3 bases, J by 3 bases; bases unmatched to a gene: 4. The 40 or so donors, aged about 6 to 95 years, were systemically healthy Caucasian individuals from Russia. About 9.6 milliliters of peripheral blood were collected from each donor into EDTA-treated Vacutainer tubes. Ficoll-Paque density-gradient centrifugation was used to isolate PBMCs, with at least 7 million obtained per sample. Trizol reagent was used to extract total RNA from the PBMCs, yielding at least 5 micrograms per sample. Naive CD45RAhigh/CD27high T cell percentages were measured by flow cytometry on a PBMC aliquot from every donor.

The chain was built from TRBV7-2 and TRBJ2-5; TRBD2 fits 10 bases in the junction. The specimen sequenced was blood. This receptor was identified in a woman in her 30s in good health. In nucleotides, the sequence is TGTGCCAGCAGCTTGCAAGGACTAGCGGAAGAGACCCAGTACTTC. It translates as CASSLQGLAEETQYF.